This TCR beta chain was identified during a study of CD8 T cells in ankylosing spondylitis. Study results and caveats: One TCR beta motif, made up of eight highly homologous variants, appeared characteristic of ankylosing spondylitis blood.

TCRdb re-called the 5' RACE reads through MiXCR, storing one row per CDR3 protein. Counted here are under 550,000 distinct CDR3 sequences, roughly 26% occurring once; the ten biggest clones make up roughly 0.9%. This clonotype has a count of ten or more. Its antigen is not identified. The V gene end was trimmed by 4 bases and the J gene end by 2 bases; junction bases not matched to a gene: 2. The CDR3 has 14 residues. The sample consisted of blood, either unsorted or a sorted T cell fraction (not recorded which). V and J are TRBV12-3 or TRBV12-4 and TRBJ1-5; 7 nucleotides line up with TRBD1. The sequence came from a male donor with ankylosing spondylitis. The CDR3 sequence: CASSWQGGNQPQHF. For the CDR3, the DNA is TGTGCCAGCAGTTGGCAGGGGGGCAATCAGCCCCAGCATTTT.